What follows is one TCR beta chain and its context. Which antigen it targets is not known. Base qualities are not at hand, and no much larger clone is one base apart. The cohort consisted of 600 to 700 healthy bone marrow donors. At the time of sampling, every cohort member was nominally healthy, though immune exposures that went unrecorded were likely present. The donor tested CMV seronegative, placing the donor among the 350 or so seronegative members of the cohort. A peripheral blood sample was provided by each donor, and peripheral blood mononuclear cells were used for TCR beta sequencing. Genomic DNA was extracted from the blood cell samples with the Qiagen DNeasy Blood Extraction Kit. The library was generated by the immunoSEQ multiplex PCR assay. For the multiplex PCR, a mixture combining 60 forward primers for TCR Vbeta segments and 13 reverse primers for TCR Jbeta segments was used. The CDR3 region of rearranged TCR beta genes was amplified from genomic DNA by a multiplex PCR assay. The Illumina HiSeq System was used to sequence the amplified TCR beta libraries as 87-base-pair reads. In the source study's methods: Across the 600 to 700 repertoires, a later analysis counted 78 million or so unique TCR beta chains, approximately 12 million of which were shared by at least two donors. A nearest-neighbor algorithm error-corrected the raw reads and collapsed the reads into unique sequences, merging closely related sequences to remove PCR and sequencing errors. Alignment of CDR3 sequences to IMGT reference sequences was used to assign V, D and J gene segments. For a sequence to be retained, at least a six-nucleotide match to both a V gene segment and a J gene segment was required. A rearrangement counted as productive if the CDR3 had no stop codons and remained in frame with V and J, and every other rearrangement counted as non-productive. CDR3 was defined according to IMGT convention as the region running from the second conserved V-encoded cysteine to the conserved J-encoded phenylalanine. Sequences without an unambiguous match to a single V gene segment were excluded from the earlier analysis of a few hundred of the donors. In an earlier analysis of approximately 590 of the donors, a V segment was called functional when productive rearrangements were above 56.7%, and segregating when the standard deviation between donors exceeded 5%. A statistical classification framework was built for diagnosing cytomegalovirus status from the catalog of TCR beta chain sequences. A later analysis assigned V and J genes by comparing TCR nucleotide sequences with IMGT/GENE-DB human TR gene sequences. A later analysis assigned CDR3 sequences and most-parsimonious VDJ recombination scenarios with the TCRdist pipeline. A later analysis defined each TCR beta chain by its CDR3 amino acid sequence plus V-gene family, and excluded reads lacking a unique V-gene family. A later analysis removed 500 to 650 highly shared, low-generation-probability nucleotide sequences to deal with suspected cross-contamination and a sequencing artifact. A later analysis calculated a clonal expansion index for each public chain from normalized within-repertoire ranks of inferred template counts. A later analysis computed generation probabilities with a VDJ recombination model fitted to out-of-frame rearrangements, and checked the results against IGoR. Hypergeometric tests were used in a later analysis to score TCR-TCR, TCR-HLA and TCR-CMV co-occurrence, with a repertoire-size bias correction applied to the TCR pairs. False discovery rates were estimated in a later analysis by permuting HLA or CMV assignments 20 times. In a later analysis, co-occurring TCRs were grouped using DBSCAN, and TCRdist sequence similarity was added for clustering within HLA-allele-positive subsets. Co-occurrence clustering excluded repertoires with fewer than 30,000 or more than 120,000 public chains, plus five with anomalous nucleotide sharing. TCRdb provides this immuneACCESS table in a form limited to in-frame rearrangements. Some clones are lacking; in checked studies, under half of them reflect an unresolved V gene, and why the rest are absent is not known. The V and J calls and the clone size are those of that table, but D and trimming were determined from the DNA. This sample has 130,000 to 150,000 clones in its table, and around 80% of those were observed once. The ten largest clones represent roughly 2.2% of the sample.

Between the V and J ends, shortened by 6 bases and 3 bases respectively, the junction contains 15 bases. The CDR3 numbers 14 residues from cysteine through phenylalanine. Just CDR3 DNA is preserved here, 42 bases in frame from base 1. CDR1 and CDR2 are drawn from the germline V gene: MDHEN, SYDVKM. The sample originates from a study of cytomegalovirus exposure and HLA in healthy donors (dated by TCRdb to 2017 to 2019). Some background on the complete study: According to an earlier analysis of 587 of the donors, about 179 million T cells yielded over 90 million unique TCR beta sequences and less than 300 Gb of sequence data. Roughly 5 DR-DQ haplotypes were handled as single units for association and clustering, since linkage in the cohort was strong. To study patterns of TCR occurrence, a later analysis re-analyzed previously published TCR beta repertoires from 500 to 850 donors and added high-resolution HLA genotyping. Donor age, sex, ethnicity and CMV serostatus were collected together with the repertoire data. The study was designed to test whether signatures of past pathogen exposure could be identified by cataloging public T cell receptors. The number of typed donors differed by locus: about 629-640 for A, B, C, DRB1 and DQB1; some 500 for DQA1; 606 for DPA1; and around 490 for DPB1. Across 300 to 500 genotyped donors of the cohort, an average of roughly 200,000 unique TCR beta nucleotide sequences per donor were sequenced, and 15% to 20% of those sequences were non-productive. Besides the first cohort of roughly 700 subjects, a separate validation cohort made up of 120 or so different subjects was used. In an earlier analysis of about 590 of the donors, high-throughput TCR beta sequencing was used to judge whether each TCR beta V gene segment behaved as functional or pseudogenic. Using immunosequencing, the study profiled T cell repertoires from fewer than 850 subjects and related those repertoires to cytomegalovirus serostatus. In a later genetic analysis, genome-wide SNP genotypes for about three fifths of the roughly 670 donors were used, and that subset was treated as a discovery cohort. An early release that covered 500 to 800 HLA-typed donors contained approximately 300 gigabases of sequencing data and tens of millions of unique TCR sequences. HLA typing covered class I and class II loci at four-digit resolution. The later analysis used no new phenotypic data to find candidate immune exposures, relying instead on TCR beta sequences and their occurrence across donors. The study combined high-throughput TCR immunosequencing, statistical association of individual TCRs with disease status, and machine learning to predict cytomegalovirus infection status. Every discovery cohort repertoire had been produced on one sequencing platform. Of the roughly 400 genotyped donors, about 80% fell in the genetic ancestry cluster associated with self-reported Caucasian donors. What the work shows at the level of the full study, not this receptor alone: Because some donors lacked HLA typing at each locus, the association tests relied only on the typed subset. In a later analysis, TCR association rates were found to vary across HLA loci, with the most associated TCRs seen for DRB1 alleles and the fewest for HLA-C alleles. Immune exposure information for the cohort was limited to CMV serostatus. Specific HLA alleles were associated with 16,951 TCR beta sequences at a false discovery rate of 0.05 in a later analysis. Roughly uniform sequencing depth across donors was assumed in presence/absence analyses, although this assumption may not hold. A group of highly shared sequence variants was considered likely to be a technical artifact of the sequencing pipeline. The cohort was sequenced for TCR beta chains only, and without alpha or paired-chain data the features that could be detected were limited. While some public TCRs were present in many individuals, most TCR sequences turned up only very rarely across donors. The classifier was reported to diagnose cytomegalovirus status with high specificity and sensitivity in both the original cohort and the validation cohort. Linkage disequilibrium might explain the correlated functional status among segregating V segments, but an unknown experimental factor could not be excluded. A later analysis reported that several top co-occurrence clusters appeared linked to parvovirus B19, influenza, CMV and Epstein-Barr virus. When HLA alleles, especially DR and DQ, strongly co-occurred, TCR associations were difficult to assign to individual alleles. According to a later analysis, most CMV-associated TCR beta chains appeared to be HLA-restricted, and the HLA associations seemed to be driven largely by CMV exposure. Some IMGT-functional V segments, including TRBV6-2 and TRBV6-3, could not be told apart with the 87-base-pair reads, so those segments were excluded. In vitro tests confirmed that three of the cytomegalovirus-associated TCR beta chains recognize cytomegalovirus antigens. Because counts were too low, roughly 16 rarely observed V segments, including chromosome 9 orphons, were excluded from the earlier analysis of fewer than 650 of the donors. In an earlier analysis of over 550 of the donors, most TCR beta V segments were observed in productive rearrangements about 87% or about 30% of the time, broadly matching IMGT annotations. According to the authors, the approach could potentially be generalized to other disease states and immunological phenotypes. In the study, approximately 160 TCR beta chains were listed as associated with cytomegalovirus. Compared with the roughly 700-donor mean, donors in an Asian-associated ancestry cluster had fewer N-insertions in productive TCRs, according to a later genetic analysis. A further reported finding was that TCR beta sequences accurately predicted the HLA-A and HLA-B alleles for most subjects in the first cohort. In a later genetic analysis, a missense DCLRE1C variant was associated with V-gene and J-gene trimming of TCR beta chains, and the association was replicated in an independent cohort. A later analysis found that HLA-associated TCR beta chains were more clonally expanded and had lower generation probabilities than equally common non-associated chains.

Sequenced: PBMCs. The clonotype comes from a man aged 25-45 years in good health and CMV-seronegative. The chain is made from TRBV28 and TRBJ2-7, with no D gene named confidently. The CDR3 protein is CASRTPRMNYEQYF. The nucleotides read TGTGCCAGCAGAACCCCGAGGATGAACTACGAGCAGTACTTC.